These 7 T cell receptor beta chains came from one sample sequenced in a study of blood T cell repertoires in COVID-19. Generated by immunoSEQ multiplex PCR, the TCRdb table keeps only in-frame clones and is missing some. The table lists approximately 72,000 clones, approximately 91% of them singletons. The sequenced sample consisted of peripheral blood. These TCRs come from a man in his fifties or sixties with acute or convalescent COVID-19.

The genes are TRBV5-1 and TRBJ1-4; D not resolved. Trimming took off 0 bases at V and 7 bases at J, with 10 bases between the two ends. Germline-derived CDR1 and CDR2 are SGHRS and YFSETQ. The CDR3 totals 14 residues. The CDR3 coding sequence is TGCGCCAGCAGCTTGGAACCGATCGGTGAAAAACTGTTTTTT. Translated, it gives CASSLEPIGEKLFF.

This clone was recorded once. The gene calls are TRBV7-9 and TRBJ2-5, with 8 bases identical to TRBD1. The CDR3 is made up of 14 amino acids. V dropped 3 bases and J dropped 5; count of bases not matched to a gene: 5. Germline V gene data show CDR1 as SEHNR and CDR2 as FQNEAQ (reference sequence). The CDR3 loop is CASSFRTGWETQYF. In nucleotides, the CDR3 is TGTGCCAGCAGCTTCCGGACAGGGTGGGAGACCCAGTACTTC.

The chain carries TRBV19 and TRBJ1-2; D unresolved. CDR3 length: 13 amino acids. CDR1 is LNHDA and CDR2 is SQIVND in the germline V gene (reference sequence). V lost 6 bases and J lost 4, with 12 bases in between. CDR3 coding DNA: TGTGCCAGTAGGGGCGGGATAGCCTATGGCTACACCTTC. Encoded protein: CASRGGIAYGYTF.

This clone was observed once. The gene calls are TRBV19 and TRBJ2-1; the match to TRBD1 covers 7 bases. Trimming took 1 base from V and 2 from J; bases not matched to a gene: 2. The length of the CDR3 is 15 residues. CDR1 and CDR2 from the germline V gene are LNHDA and SQIVND (reference sequence). For the CDR3, the DNA is TGTGCCAGTAGTATAGGACAGGGCCCCTACAATGAGCAGTTCTTC. Its protein is CASSIGQGPYNEQFF.

The count of this clone is one. The genes are TRBV19 and TRBJ2-6; TRBD1 matches 9 bases. Losses at the gene ends were 6 bases for V and 4 bases for J; bases not matched to a gene: 10. Germline lookup yields CDR1 LNHDA and CDR2 SQIVND (reference sequence). CDR3 length: 17 residues. CDR3 amino acids: CASREQGARTGANVLTF. The CDR3 DNA reads TGTGCCAGTAGGGAACAGGGGGCGCGTACCGGGGCCAACGTCCTGACTTTC.

The V call is TRBV29-1, the J call TRBJ1-2, with D possibly matching TRBD1 (5 bases). This CDR3 is built from 12 residues. The germline V and J ends were trimmed by 4 bases and 8 bases, with 14 bases remaining between them. Germline loops: CDR1 SQVTM, CDR2 ANQGSEA. The CDR3 DNA follows: TGCAGCGTTGTAGGCGGGACGGGGGGCTACACCTTC. This codes for CSVVGGTGGYTF.

V and J are TRBV29-1 and TRBJ2-2; 12 nucleotides line up with TRBD1. Germline values: CDR1 SQVTM, CDR2 ANQGSEA. There are 14 residues in the CDR3. The trim removed 6 bases at V and 6 bases at J, leaving 5 bases unmatched. The CDR3 reads CSVGTGGSPGELFF. For the CDR3, the DNA is TGCAGCGTCGGGACAGGGGGCTCCCCCGGGGAGCTGTTTTTT.